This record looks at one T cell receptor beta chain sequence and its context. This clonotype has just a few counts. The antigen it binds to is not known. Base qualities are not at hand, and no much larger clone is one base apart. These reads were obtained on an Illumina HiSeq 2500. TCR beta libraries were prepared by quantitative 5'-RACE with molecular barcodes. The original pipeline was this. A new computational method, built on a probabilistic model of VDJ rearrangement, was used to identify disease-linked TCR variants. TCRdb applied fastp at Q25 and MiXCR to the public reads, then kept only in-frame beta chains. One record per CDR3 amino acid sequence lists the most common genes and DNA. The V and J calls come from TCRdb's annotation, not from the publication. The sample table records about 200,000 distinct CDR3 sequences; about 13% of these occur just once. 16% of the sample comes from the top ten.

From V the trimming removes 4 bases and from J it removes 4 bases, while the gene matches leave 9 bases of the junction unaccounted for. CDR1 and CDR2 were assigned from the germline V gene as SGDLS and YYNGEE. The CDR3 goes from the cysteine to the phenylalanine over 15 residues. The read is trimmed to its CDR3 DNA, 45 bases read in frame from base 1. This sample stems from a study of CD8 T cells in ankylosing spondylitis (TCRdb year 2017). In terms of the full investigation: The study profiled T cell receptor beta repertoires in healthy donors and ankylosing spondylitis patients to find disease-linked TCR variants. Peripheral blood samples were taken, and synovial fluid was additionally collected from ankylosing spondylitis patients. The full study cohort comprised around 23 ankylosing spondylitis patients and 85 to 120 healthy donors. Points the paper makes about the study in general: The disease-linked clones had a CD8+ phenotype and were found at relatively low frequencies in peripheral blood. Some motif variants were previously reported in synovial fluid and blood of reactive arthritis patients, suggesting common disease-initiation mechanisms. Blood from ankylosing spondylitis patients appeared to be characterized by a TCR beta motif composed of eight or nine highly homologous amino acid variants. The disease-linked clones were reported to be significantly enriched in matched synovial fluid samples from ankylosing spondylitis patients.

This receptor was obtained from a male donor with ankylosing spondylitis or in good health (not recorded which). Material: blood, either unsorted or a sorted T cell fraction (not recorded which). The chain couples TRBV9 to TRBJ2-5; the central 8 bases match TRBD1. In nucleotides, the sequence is TGTGCCAGCAGCCCAAGGACAGGGAAGTCAGAGACCCAGTACTTC. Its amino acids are CASSPRTGKSETQYF.